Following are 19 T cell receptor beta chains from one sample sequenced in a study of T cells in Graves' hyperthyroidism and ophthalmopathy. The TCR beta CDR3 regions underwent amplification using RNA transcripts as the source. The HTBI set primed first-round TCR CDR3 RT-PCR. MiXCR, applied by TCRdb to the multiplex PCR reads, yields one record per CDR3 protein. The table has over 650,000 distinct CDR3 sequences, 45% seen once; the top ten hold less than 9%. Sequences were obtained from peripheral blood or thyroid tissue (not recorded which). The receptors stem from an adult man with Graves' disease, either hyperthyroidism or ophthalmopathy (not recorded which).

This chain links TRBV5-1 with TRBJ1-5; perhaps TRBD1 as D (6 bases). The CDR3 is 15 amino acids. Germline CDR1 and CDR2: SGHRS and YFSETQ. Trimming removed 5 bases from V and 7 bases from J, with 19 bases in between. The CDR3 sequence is CASSEVGGPEQPQHF. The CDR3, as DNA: TGCGCCAGCAGTGAAGTCGGGGGGCCTGAGCAGCCCCAGCATTTT.

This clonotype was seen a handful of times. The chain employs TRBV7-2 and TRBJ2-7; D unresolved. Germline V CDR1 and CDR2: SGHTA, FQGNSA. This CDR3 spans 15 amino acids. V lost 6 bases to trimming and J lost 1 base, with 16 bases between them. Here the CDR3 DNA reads TGTGCCAGCAGTTACGCGGTCCAGCGTTCCTACGAGCAGTACTTC. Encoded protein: CASSYAVQRSYEQYF.

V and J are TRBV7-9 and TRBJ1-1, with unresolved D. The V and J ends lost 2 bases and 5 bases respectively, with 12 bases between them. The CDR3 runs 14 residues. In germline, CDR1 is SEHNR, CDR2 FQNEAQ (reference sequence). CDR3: CASSLSTAGTEAFF. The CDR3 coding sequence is TGTGCCAGCAGCTTATCTACAGCGGGAACTGAAGCTTTCTTT.

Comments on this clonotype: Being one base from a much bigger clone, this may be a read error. CDR3 coding DNA: TGTGCCAGCAGCAGCAACGACAGGGGTGGAGAAAAACTGTTTTTT. Amino acid sequence: CASSSNDRGGEKLFF. J is TRBJ1-4 and V is TRBV2; 8 bases line up with TRBD1. The length of the CDR3 is 15 residues. With 6 bases clipped from V and 8 bases from J, the junction kept 11 bases outside the gene matches. Germline CDR1 is SNHLY and CDR2 is FYNNEI. Filled out from reference TRBV2 and TRBJ1-4, the complete variable domain reads EPEVTQTPSHQVTQMGQEVILRCVPISNHLYFYWYRQILGQKVEFLVSFYNNEISEKSEIFDDQFSVERPDGSNFTLKIRSTKLEDSAMYFCASSSNDRGGEKLFFGSGTQLSVL.

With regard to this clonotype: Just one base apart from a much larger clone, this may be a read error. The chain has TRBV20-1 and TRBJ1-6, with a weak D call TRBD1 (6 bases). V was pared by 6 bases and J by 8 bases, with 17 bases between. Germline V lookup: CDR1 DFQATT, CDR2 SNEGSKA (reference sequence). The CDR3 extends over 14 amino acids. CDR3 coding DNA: TGCAGTGCGGACCGGAACAGGGTGGATTCACCCCTCCACTTT. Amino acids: CSADRNRVDSPLHF.

The CDR3: CASSRTGTGELFF. CDR3 in DNA: TGTGCCAGCAGTCGGACGGGCACCGGGGAGCTGTTTTTT. The chain is built from TRBV2 and TRBJ2-2, with D unclear. Germline V gene sequence: CDR1 SNHLY, CDR2 FYNNEI. This CDR3 spans 13 amino acids. Trimming removed 5 bases at V and 4 bases at J, with 8 bases between.

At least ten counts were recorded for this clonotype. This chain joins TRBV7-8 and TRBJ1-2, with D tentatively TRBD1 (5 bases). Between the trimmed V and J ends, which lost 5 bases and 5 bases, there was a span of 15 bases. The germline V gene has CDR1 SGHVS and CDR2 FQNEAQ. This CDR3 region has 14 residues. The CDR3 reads CASSQSGTAYGYTF. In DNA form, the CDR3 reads TGTGCCAGCAGCCAGTCCGGGACGGCATATGGCTACACCTTC. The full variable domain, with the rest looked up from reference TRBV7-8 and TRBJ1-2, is GAGVSQSPRYKVAKRGQDVALRCDPISGHVSLFWYQQALGQGPEFLTYFQNEAQLDKSGLPSDRFFAERPEGSVSTLKIQRTQQEDSAVYLCASSQSGTAYGYTFGSGTRLTVV.

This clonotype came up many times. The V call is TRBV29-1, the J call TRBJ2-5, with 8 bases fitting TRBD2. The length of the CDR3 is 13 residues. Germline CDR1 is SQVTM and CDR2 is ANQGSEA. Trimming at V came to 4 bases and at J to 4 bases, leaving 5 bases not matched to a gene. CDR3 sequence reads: CSVGPGGAETQYF. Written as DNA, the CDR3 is TGCAGCGTTGGCCCCGGGGGGGCAGAGACCCAGTACTTC.

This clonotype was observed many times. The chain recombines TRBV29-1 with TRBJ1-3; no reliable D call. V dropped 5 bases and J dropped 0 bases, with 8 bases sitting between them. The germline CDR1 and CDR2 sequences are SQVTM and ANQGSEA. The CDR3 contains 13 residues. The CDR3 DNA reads TGCAGCGTTCGACGGGACTCTGGAAACACCATATATTTT. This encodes CSVRRDSGNTIYF. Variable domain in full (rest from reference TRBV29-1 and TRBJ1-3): SAVISQKPSRDICQRGTSLTIQCQVDSQVTMMFWYRQQPGQSLTLIATANQGSEATYESGFVIDKFPISRPNLTFSTLTVSNMSPEDSSIYLCSVRRDSGNTIYFGEGSWLTVV.

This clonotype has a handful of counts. CDR3 region: CSLVEGANTEAFF. As DNA, the CDR3 is TGCAGCTTGGTGGAGGGGGCTAACACTGAAGCTTTCTTT. The V call is TRBV29-1, the J call TRBJ1-1; 7 positions match TRBD1. The length of the CDR3 is 13 residues. In germline, CDR1 is SQVTM, CDR2 ANQGSEA. V lost 8 bases and J lost 2; bases outside the gene matches: 8.

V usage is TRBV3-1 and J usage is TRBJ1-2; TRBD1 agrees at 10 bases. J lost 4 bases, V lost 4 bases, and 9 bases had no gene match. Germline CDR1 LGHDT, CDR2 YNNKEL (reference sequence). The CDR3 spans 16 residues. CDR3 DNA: TGTGCCAGCAGCCTACGGACAGGGGGTTATGGCTATGGCTACACCTTC. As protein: CASSLRTGGYGYGYTF.

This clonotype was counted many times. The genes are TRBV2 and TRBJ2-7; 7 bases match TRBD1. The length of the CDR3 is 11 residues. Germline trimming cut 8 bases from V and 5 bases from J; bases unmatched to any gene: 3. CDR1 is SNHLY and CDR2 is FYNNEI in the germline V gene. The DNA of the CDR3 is TGTGCCAGCGGACAGGCAGACGAGCAGTACTTC. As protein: CASGQADEQYF.

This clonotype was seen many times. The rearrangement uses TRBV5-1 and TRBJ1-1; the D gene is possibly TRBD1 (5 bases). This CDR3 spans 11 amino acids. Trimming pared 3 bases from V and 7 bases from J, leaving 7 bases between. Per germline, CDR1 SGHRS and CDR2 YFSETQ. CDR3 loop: CASSWGGEAFF. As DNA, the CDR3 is TGCGCCAGCAGCTGGGGGGGTGAAGCTTTCTTT.

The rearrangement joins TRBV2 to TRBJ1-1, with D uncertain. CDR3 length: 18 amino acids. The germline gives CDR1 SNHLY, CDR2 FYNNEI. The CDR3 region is CPTGVSGPGNTGETEAFF. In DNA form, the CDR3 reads TGTCCCACCGGGGTCTCGGGTCCCGGGAACACCGGGGAGACTGAAGCTTTCTTT.

CDR3 residues: CAVDLPDFAYEQYF. The CDR3 region has the DNA TGTGCCGTCGACCTCCCAGACTTTGCCTACGAGCAGTACTTC. The V call is TRBV2, the J call TRBJ2-7; no definite D call. This CDR3 has 14 residues. The ends were cut back, 11 bases at V and 2 bases at J, with 19 bases in the middle. In germline, CDR1 is SNHLY, CDR2 FYNNEI.

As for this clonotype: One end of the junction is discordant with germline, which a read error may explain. The CDR3 sequence: CAISEAVWQGRDPQHF. CDR3 DNA sequence: TGTGCCATCAGTGAAGCGGTGTGGCAGGGCCGTGATCCCCAGCATTTT. J is TRBJ1-5 and V is TRBV6-1; D may be TRBD1 (5 bases). This CDR3 region has 16 residues. Germline lookup yields CDR1 MNHNS and CDR2 SASEGT.

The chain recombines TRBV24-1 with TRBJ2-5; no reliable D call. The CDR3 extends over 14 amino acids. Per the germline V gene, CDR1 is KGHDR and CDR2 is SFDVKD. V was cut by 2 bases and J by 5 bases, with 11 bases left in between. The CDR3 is CATSDSWARETQYF. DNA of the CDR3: TGTGCCACCAGTGATTCGTGGGCCAGGGAGACCCAGTACTTC.

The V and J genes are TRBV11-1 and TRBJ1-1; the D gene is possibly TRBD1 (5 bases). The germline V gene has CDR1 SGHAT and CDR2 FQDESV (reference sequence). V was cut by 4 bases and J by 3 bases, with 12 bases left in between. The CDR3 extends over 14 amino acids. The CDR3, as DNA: TGTGCCAGCAGCTCTGTTGGACATTACACTGAAGCTTTCTTT. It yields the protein CASSSVGHYTEAFF.

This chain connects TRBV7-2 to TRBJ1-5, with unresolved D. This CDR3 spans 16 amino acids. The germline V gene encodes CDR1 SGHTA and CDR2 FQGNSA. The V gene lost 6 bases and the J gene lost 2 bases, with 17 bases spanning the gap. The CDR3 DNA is TGTGCCAGCAGTTACCGTCAGCCGAGCCGCAATCAGCCCCAGCATTTT. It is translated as CASSYRQPSRNQPQHF.